The rows below give T cell receptor beta chains drawn from one sample of a study of cytomegalovirus exposure and HLA in healthy donors. Profiling relied on immunoSEQ multiplex PCR, and the TCRdb table lists in-frame clones only, not all of them. The sample contains some 130,000 clones, around 79% of which appear only once. What was sequenced was PBMCs. These receptors all stem from a man aged 35-49 years in good health and CMV-seropositive. The CDR3 runs from the conserved cysteine through the conserved F or W. A D gene is named only where the DNA matches it firmly.

v_call,d_call,cdr3_aa
TRBV5-1,TRBD1,CASSVQGLPGELFF
TRBV12-5,.,CASGLDRVQPQHF
TRBV7-2,TRBD1,CASSLAGGDRTEAFF
TRBV5-6,TRBD1,CASSRQGDTEAFF
TRBV5-1,.,CASSLLGRDEAFF
TRBV13,TRBD1,CASSFFQGALGQETQYF
TRBV19,TRBD2,CASSSAGGPNTGELFF
TRBV5-1,.,CASSRMEGTNNEQYF
TRBV7-6,.,CASSYGGNQPQHF
TRBV5-1,TRBD1,CASSLDQGASGNTIYF
TRBV13,TRBD1,CASSLGAGGGTLLANYGYTF
TRBV4-2,.,CASSQVAEGPGEQYF
TRBV10-3,TRBD1,CAITDQLGQGPYNEQFF
TRBV5-1,TRBD2,CASKKREGAGELFF
TRBV5-1,.,CASSLVIAGTYEQYF
TRBV19,.,CASSTQGYRTDTQYF
TRBV10-2,.,CATQTTAFSNQPQHF
TRBV15,.,CATSRDHSGYEQYF
TRBV6-5,TRBD1,CASSYGDRGGYTF
TRBV9,TRBD1,CASSEQGDSRYTEAFF
TRBV27,.,CASSLIRGEQYF
TRBV28,.,CASSLTQGMGNTEAFF
TRBV5-1,TRBD2,CASSLKGGSNTGELFF
TRBV27,.,CASSHWRRGDEQFF
TRBV6-5,.,CASRDDSHYEQYF
TRBV27,TRBD2,CASSPDNGRAQYF
TRBV10-3,TRBD1,CAIARQGAGGNTIYF
TRBV6-7,TRBD1,CASSYAGGTGELFF
TRBV6-1,.,CASSDRHAIPGAFF
TRBV7-9,TRBD1,CSSSLGQGTPYF
TRBV19,TRBD1,CASLTGGMGTEAFF
TRBV4-1,.,CASSRAGIVPGANVLTF
TRBV9,.,CASSPLKGEDTQYF
TRBV27,TRBD2,CASSFGGGEQFF
TRBV6-6,.,CASSPDQGIQPQHF